The rows below give T cell receptor beta chains drawn from one sample of a study of OX40 agonist ivuxolimab in advanced cancers. Assay: immunoSEQ multiplex PCR; the TCRdb copy retains only in-frame clones and omits some. The data show some 60,000 clones, with around 86% seen just once and about 1% held by the top ten. This material consisted of CD4+ or CD8+ T cells sorted from blood, taken in a trial of the OX40 agonist ivuxolimab. These receptors all come from an adult with an advanced solid tumor such as melanoma, head and neck, liver or kidney cancer. The CDR3 runs from the conserved cysteine through the conserved F or W. D genes are given only for firm matches. Clone size, where shown, is once, few, many, or a class for clones that have expanded.

D gene: NA; V gene: TRBV7-2; clone size: NA; J gene: TRBJ1-3; CDR3 protein: CASSPRALNRNTIYF; CDR3 DNA: TGTGCCAGCAGCCCCCGGGCCCTCAATCGAAACACCATATATTTT
D gene: NA; V gene: TRBV14; clone size: NA; J gene: TRBJ2-1; CDR3 protein: CASSQMRLSYNEQFF; CDR3 DNA: TGTGCCAGCAGCCAAATGAGGCTCTCCTACAATGAGCAGTTCTTC
D gene: TRBD1; V gene: TRBV5-1; clone size: NA; J gene: TRBJ1-6; CDR3 protein: CASSVGQGYSPLHF; CDR3 DNA: TGCGCCAGCAGCGTGGGACAGGGGTATTCACCCCTCCACTTT
D gene: NA; V gene: TRBV28; clone size: NA; J gene: TRBJ1-5; CDR3 protein: CATGANSNQPQHF; CDR3 DNA: TGTGCCACTGGGGCGAATAGCAATCAGCCCCAGCATTTT
D gene: NA; V gene: TRBV10-1; clone size: NA; J gene: TRBJ1-1; CDR3 protein: CASRKGGETEAFF; CDR3 DNA: TGCGCCAGCAGGAAGGGGGGAGAGACTGAAGCTTTCTTT
D gene: NA; V gene: TRBV7-2; clone size: NA; J gene: TRBJ1-4; CDR3 protein: CASSQDVSNEKLFF; CDR3 DNA: TGTGCCAGCAGCCAGGACGTGTCAAATGAAAAACTGTTTTTT
D gene: NA; V gene: TRBV18; clone size: NA; J gene: TRBJ2-1; CDR3 protein: CASSPSTIIFPIQSNEQFF; CDR3 DNA: TGTGCCAGCTCACCCTCTACGATTATCTTCCCAATTCAGTCCAATGAGCAGTTCTTC
D gene: NA; V gene: TRBV30; clone size: once; J gene: TRBJ2-2; CDR3 protein: CAGENLAEPTWELFF; CDR3 DNA: TGTGCCGGTGAAAACCTCGCGGAGCCCACCTGGGAGCTGTTTTTT
D gene: NA; V gene: TRBV28; clone size: NA; J gene: TRBJ2-3; CDR3 protein: CASVGRDTDTQYF; CDR3 DNA: TGTGCCAGCGTGGGACGGGACACAGATACGCAGTATTTT
D gene: NA; V gene: TRBV5-1; clone size: medium-sized; J gene: TRBJ2-7; CDR3 protein: CASSLGQTNEQYF; CDR3 DNA: TGCGCCAGCAGCTTGGGACAGACCAACGAGCAGTACTTC
D gene: TRBD1; V gene: TRBV7-9; clone size: NA; J gene: TRBJ2-7; CDR3 protein: CASSSLTGSMAEQYF; CDR3 DNA: TGTGCCAGCAGCTCCCTGACAGGGTCGATGGCCGAGCAGTACTTC
D gene: NA; V gene: TRBV18; clone size: NA; J gene: TRBJ2-2; CDR3 protein: CASSRKGVTGELFF; CDR3 DNA: TGTGCCAGCTCACGGAAGGGAGTAACCGGGGAGCTGTTTTTT
D gene: TRBD1; V gene: TRBV28; clone size: NA; J gene: TRBJ1-2; CDR3 protein: CASSSGQGASYGYTF; CDR3 DNA: TGTGCCAGCAGTTCAGGACAGGGGGCGAGTTATGGCTACACCTTC
D gene: NA; V gene: TRBV28; clone size: NA; J gene: TRBJ2-3; CDR3 protein: CASSPGLPSQYF; CDR3 DNA: TGTGCCAGCAGTCCTGGACTACCCTCGCAGTATTTT
D gene: NA; V gene: TRBV30; clone size: once; J gene: TRBJ2-1; CDR3 protein: CAWSVRWGAEQFF; CDR3 DNA: TGTGCCTGGAGTGTACGCTGGGGCGCTGAGCAGTTCTTC
D gene: NA; V gene: TRBV5-1; clone size: NA; J gene: TRBJ2-7; CDR3 protein: CASSLMRGYEQYF; CDR3 DNA: TGCGCCAGCAGCTTGATGCGGGGCTACGAGCAGTACTTC
D gene: NA; V gene: TRBV7-8; clone size: NA; J gene: TRBJ2-1; CDR3 protein: CASSGRGFYNEQFF; CDR3 DNA: TGTGCCAGCAGCGGACGGGGATTCTACAATGAGCAGTTCTTC
D gene: NA; V gene: TRBV19; clone size: NA; J gene: TRBJ2-5; CDR3 protein: CASSINLGETQYF; CDR3 DNA: TGTGCCAGTAGTATAAACCTAGGAGAGACCCAGTACTTC
D gene: NA; V gene: TRBV11-1; clone size: NA; J gene: TRBJ2-2; CDR3 protein: CASSPSLDTGELFF; CDR3 DNA: TGTGCCAGCAGCCCCAGCCTCGACACCGGGGAGCTGTTTTTT
D gene: NA; V gene: TRBV29-1; clone size: NA; J gene: TRBJ2-5; CDR3 protein: CSVEEARETQYF; CDR3 DNA: TGCAGCGTTGAGGAGGCCAGAGAGACCCAGTACTTC
D gene: NA; V gene: TRBV13; clone size: once; J gene: TRBJ1-3; CDR3 protein: CASSSDIITGNTIYF; CDR3 DNA: TGTGCCAGCAGCTCAGACATAATCACTGGAAACACCATATATTTT
D gene: NA; V gene: TRBV6-4; clone size: NA; J gene: TRBJ2-7; CDR3 protein: CASSAWVDWRRSYEQYF; CDR3 DNA: TGTGCCAGCAGTGCCTGGGTGGACTGGCGACGCTCCTACGAGCAGTACTTC
D gene: NA; V gene: TRBV5-4; clone size: NA; J gene: TRBJ2-1; CDR3 protein: CASSADWEGRGPNEQFF; CDR3 DNA: TGTGCCAGCAGCGCGGATTGGGAAGGTCGAGGGCCTAATGAGCAGTTCTTC
D gene: TRBD2; V gene: TRBV25-1; clone size: few; J gene: TRBJ2-1; CDR3 protein: CASRHSGSYNEQFF; CDR3 DNA: TGTGCCAGCAGACATAGCGGGAGCTACAATGAGCAGTTCTTC
D gene: NA; V gene: TRBV7-2; clone size: NA; J gene: TRBJ1-5; CDR3 protein: CASSPSRNQPQHF; CDR3 DNA: TGTGCCAGCAGCCCTAGCCGCAATCAGCCCCAGCATTTT
D gene: NA; V gene: TRBV19; clone size: NA; J gene: TRBJ2-1; CDR3 protein: CASSTIAVPRGEQFF; CDR3 DNA: TGTGCCAGTAGCACAATAGCGGTCCCTAGGGGTGAGCAGTTCTTC
D gene: NA; V gene: TRBV7-3; clone size: NA; J gene: TRBJ2-2; CDR3 protein: CASSPTRTGELFF; CDR3 DNA: TGTGCCAGCAGCCCTACTCGAACCGGGGAGCTGTTTTTT
D gene: NA; V gene: TRBV11-1; clone size: NA; J gene: TRBJ1-2; CDR3 protein: CASSLEGVGYTF; CDR3 DNA: TGTGCCAGCAGCTTGGAAGGGGTTGGCTACACCTTC
D gene: TRBD1; V gene: TRBV28; clone size: NA; J gene: TRBJ1-4; CDR3 protein: CASSVRTGGKLFF; CDR3 DNA: TGTGCCAGCTCCGTTCGGACAGGAGGAAAACTGTTTTTT
D gene: NA; V gene: TRBV5-4; clone size: few; J gene: TRBJ2-2; CDR3 protein: CASKGTGELFF; CDR3 DNA: TGTGCCAGCAAGGGAACCGGGGAGCTGTTTTTT
D gene: NA; V gene: TRBV4-2; clone size: NA; J gene: TRBJ2-5; CDR3 protein: CASSPEVGMETQYF; CDR3 DNA: TGTGCCAGCAGTCCCGAGGTAGGGATGGAGACCCAGTACTTC
D gene: NA; V gene: TRBV18; clone size: NA; J gene: TRBJ1-5; CDR3 protein: CASSPAEIRNQPQHF; CDR3 DNA: TGTGCCAGCTCACCCGCCGAGATCCGCAATCAGCCCCAGCATTTT
D gene: TRBD1; V gene: TRBV6-1; clone size: NA; J gene: TRBJ2-3; CDR3 protein: CASSLDRDTQYF; CDR3 DNA: TGTGCCAGCAGTTTGGACAGGGATACGCAGTATTTT
D gene: NA; V gene: TRBV19; clone size: NA; J gene: TRBJ1-4; CDR3 protein: CASIRTAATNEKLFF; CDR3 DNA: TGTGCCAGTATCAGGACAGCTGCAACTAATGAAAAACTGTTTTTT
D gene: NA; V gene: TRBV28; clone size: NA; J gene: TRBJ2-4; CDR3 protein: CASRPRRSDIQYF; CDR3 DNA: TGTGCCAGCAGGCCCAGAAGGAGTGACATTCAGTACTTC
D gene: TRBD2; V gene: TRBV27; clone size: few; J gene: TRBJ2-2; CDR3 protein: CASSLSGRPRTGELFF; CDR3 DNA: TGTGCCAGCAGTCTAAGCGGGAGGCCGCGCACCGGGGAGCTGTTTTTT
D gene: NA; V gene: TRBV29-1; clone size: NA; J gene: TRBJ2-1; CDR3 protein: CSVVGGSSYNEQFF; CDR3 DNA: TGCAGCGTTGTGGGGGGTAGCTCCTACAATGAGCAGTTCTTC
D gene: NA; V gene: TRBV25-1; clone size: NA; J gene: TRBJ2-5; CDR3 protein: CASSEGGPTAETQYF; CDR3 DNA: TGTGCCAGCAGTGAAGGGGGCCCCACCGCGGAGACCCAGTACTTC
D gene: NA; V gene: TRBV4-3; clone size: NA; J gene: TRBJ2-5; CDR3 protein: CASSQEGRETQYF; CDR3 DNA: TGCGCCAGCAGCCAAGAGGGACGAGAGACCCAGTACTTC
D gene: NA; V gene: TRBV19; clone size: NA; J gene: TRBJ2-1; CDR3 protein: CASSIESGTSSYNEQFF; CDR3 DNA: TGTGCCAGTAGTATAGAGTCCGGGACCAGCTCCTACAATGAGCAGTTCTTC
D gene: TRBD2; V gene: TRBV5-1; clone size: NA; J gene: TRBJ2-1; CDR3 protein: CASSLRLAGGNEQFF; CDR3 DNA: TGCGCCAGCAGCTTGCGGCTAGCGGGAGGCAATGAGCAGTTCTTC
D gene: NA; V gene: TRBV6-1; clone size: NA; J gene: TRBJ1-5; CDR3 protein: CASGLEAGDEPQHF; CDR3 DNA: TGTGCCAGCGGACTCGAAGCCGGGGACGAGCCCCAGCATTTT
D gene: NA; V gene: TRBV5-1; clone size: NA; J gene: TRBJ1-3; CDR3 protein: CASSLGGNRGNTIYF; CDR3 DNA: TGCGCCAGCAGCTTGGGAGGGAATAGAGGAAACACCATATATTTT
D gene: NA; V gene: TRBV28; clone size: NA; J gene: TRBJ1-1; CDR3 protein: CASRPSRESGEAFF; CDR3 DNA: TGTGCCAGCAGACCTAGCAGGGAGAGCGGTGAAGCTTTCTTT
D gene: NA; V gene: TRBV2; clone size: NA; J gene: TRBJ2-5; CDR3 protein: CASSEAGYAETQYF; CDR3 DNA: TGTGCCAGCAGTGAAGCTGGCTACGCAGAGACCCAGTACTTC
D gene: NA; V gene: TRBV6-5; clone size: NA; J gene: TRBJ2-1; CDR3 protein: CASSYAPRGEQFF; CDR3 DNA: TGTGCCAGCAGTTACGCCCCCCGGGGGGAGCAGTTCTTC
D gene: NA; V gene: TRBV2; clone size: NA; J gene: TRBJ2-2; CDR3 protein: CASKGTTNTGELFF; CDR3 DNA: TGTGCCAGTAAAGGGACCACGAACACCGGGGAGCTGTTTTTT
D gene: NA; V gene: TRBV19; clone size: NA; J gene: TRBJ1-4; CDR3 protein: CASSSAGREKLFF; CDR3 DNA: TGTGCCAGTAGTTCTGCGGGGCGGGAAAAACTGTTTTTT
D gene: NA; V gene: TRBV19; clone size: NA; J gene: TRBJ1-5; CDR3 protein: CASMQRDQPQHF; CDR3 DNA: TGTGCCAGTATGCAACGGGATCAGCCCCAGCATTTT
D gene: NA; V gene: TRBV5-4; clone size: once; J gene: TRBJ1-6; CDR3 protein: CASSLYRDSPLHF; CDR3 DNA: TGTGCCAGCAGCCTGTACAGGGATTCACCCCTCCACTTT
D gene: NA; V gene: TRBV6-5; clone size: NA; J gene: TRBJ1-1; CDR3 protein: CATETVNTEAFF; CDR3 DNA: TGTGCCACCGAGACAGTGAACACTGAAGCTTTCTTT
D gene: NA; V gene: TRBV28; clone size: NA; J gene: TRBJ2-5; CDR3 protein: CASSRSGLQETQYF; CDR3 DNA: TGTGCCAGCAGCAGGTCGGGGCTCCAAGAGACCCAGTACTTC
D gene: NA; V gene: TRBV9; clone size: NA; J gene: TRBJ1-4; CDR3 protein: CASSVGTDLGEKLFF; CDR3 DNA: TGTGCCAGCAGCGTAGGAACAGACTTGGGTGAAAAACTGTTTTTT
D gene: TRBD2; V gene: TRBV7-8; clone size: NA; J gene: TRBJ2-1; CDR3 protein: CASSQAGAGDNEQFF; CDR3 DNA: TGTGCCAGCAGCCAAGCGGGAGCAGGGGACAATGAGCAGTTCTTC
D gene: TRBD2; V gene: TRBV28; clone size: once; J gene: TRBJ2-1; CDR3 protein: CASSPGGETSSYNEQFF; CDR3 DNA: TGTGCCAGCAGTCCGGGGGGAGAGACTAGTTCCTACAATGAGCAGTTCTTC
D gene: NA; V gene: TRBV2; clone size: NA; J gene: TRBJ2-7; CDR3 protein: CASNGGNSYEQYF; CDR3 DNA: TGTGCCAGCAATGGCGGGAACTCCTACGAGCAGTACTTC
D gene: TRBD1; V gene: TRBV18; clone size: NA; J gene: TRBJ1-1; CDR3 protein: CASSPKTGTVKSEAFF; CDR3 DNA: TGTGCCAGCTCACCGAAAACAGGGACAGTTAAGTCAGAAGCTTTCTTT
D gene: TRBD1; V gene: TRBV27; clone size: NA; J gene: TRBJ2-4; CDR3 protein: CASITDRVKNIQYF; CDR3 DNA: TGTGCCAGCATTACTGACAGGGTCAAAAACATTCAGTACTTC